This entry is about one TCR beta chain. The table came from immunoSEQ multiplex PCR; TCRdb's copy has only in-frame clones and leaves some out. The table shows 150,000 to 250,000 clones, with 65% to 90% occurring only once. The data originate from a study of blood T cell repertoires in COVID-19. V was trimmed by 9 bases and J by 4 bases, leaving 14 bases between them. The CDR3 spans 13 residues. Germline values: CDR1 KGHDR, CDR2 SFDVKD. The rearrangement links TRBV24-1 to TRBJ2-5, with a possible D match to TRBD2 (6 bases). Sequencing input: PBMCs or T cells enriched from blood (not recorded which). The clonotype originates from a man aged 35-49 years who had recovered from COVID-19. The CDR3 spells CATARGGGETQYF. CDR3 nucleotides: TGTGCCACCGCGAGGGGAGGCGGAGAGACCCAGTACTTC.